The clone carrying this TCR beta chain came up a few times. Its antigen remains unidentified. Produced via immunoSEQ multiplex PCR; TCRdb's table is partial and in-frame only. In the table there are tens of thousands of clones, around 77% of which are singletons. The CDR3 is 16 residues long. With 3 bases removed from V and 5 bases from J, the gap between germline ends came to 19 bases. The V gene's germline CDR1 is KGHSH and CDR2 LQKENI. The sample comes from a study of OX40 agonist ivuxolimab in advanced cancers. About the research overall: Patients were under 90% male with ages roughly 20 to 90, mean approximately 55. Broader study findings: Undetermined was the antigen specificity of the expanded peripheral T cells.

At baseline, cycle 4 day 1, and cycle 7 day 1, blood was sampled. The sequence derives from an adult with an advanced solid tumor such as melanoma, head and neck, liver or kidney cancer. The specimen was CD4+ or CD8+ T cells sorted from blood, collected in a trial of the OX40 agonist ivuxolimab. V and J are TRBV18 and TRBJ1-2; a possible D gene is TRBD1 (5 bases). In DNA form, the CDR3 reads TGTGCCAGCTCACCGGACGTCGCGGGGGGAGGATATGGCTACACCTTC. Amino acid sequence: CASSPDVAGGGYGYTF.